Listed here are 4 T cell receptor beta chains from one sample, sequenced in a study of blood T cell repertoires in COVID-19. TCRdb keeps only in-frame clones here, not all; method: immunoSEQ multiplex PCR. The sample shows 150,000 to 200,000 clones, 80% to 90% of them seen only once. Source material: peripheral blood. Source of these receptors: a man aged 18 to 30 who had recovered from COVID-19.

CDR3 sequence (DNA): TGTGCCAGCAGCTCGCAACAACAGGGAGGGAGGTTGAATCAGCCCCAGCATTTT. This translates into CASSSQQQGGRLNQPQHF. The chain combines TRBV13 with TRBJ1-5, with D possibly matching TRBD1 (6 bases). V was cut by 4 bases and J by 4 bases, with 23 bases left in between. The CDR3 runs 18 residues. Looked up from germline, CDR1 is PRHDT and CDR2 is FYEKMQ (reference sequence).

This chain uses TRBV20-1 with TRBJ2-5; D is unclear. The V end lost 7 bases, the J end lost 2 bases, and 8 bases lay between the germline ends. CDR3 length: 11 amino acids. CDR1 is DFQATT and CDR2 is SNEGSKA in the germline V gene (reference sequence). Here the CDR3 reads CSGSAQETQYF. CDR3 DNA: TGCAGTGGCAGCGCTCAAGAGACCCAGTACTTC.

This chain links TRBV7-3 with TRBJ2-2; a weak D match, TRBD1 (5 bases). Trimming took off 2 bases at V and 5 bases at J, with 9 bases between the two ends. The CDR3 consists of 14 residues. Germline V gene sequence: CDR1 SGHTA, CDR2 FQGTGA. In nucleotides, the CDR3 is TGTGCCAGCAGCTTAGGACAAGCGACCGGGGAGCTGTTTTTT. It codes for CASSLGQATGELFF.

The CDR3 protein is CSASRTSGRKETQYF. CDR3 coding DNA: TGCAGTGCTAGTAGGACTAGCGGGAGGAAAGAGACCCAGTACTTC. The chain links TRBV20-1 to TRBJ2-5, with TRBD2 identical over 14 bases. The ends lost 3 bases at V and 3 bases at J; junction bases unmatched: 3. CDR1 is DFQATT and CDR2 is SNEGSKA in the germline V gene (reference sequence). This CDR3 contains 15 residues.